This passage covers 14 T cell receptor beta chains from one sample sequenced in a study of monozygotic twins with inflammatory bowel disease (dated by TCRdb to about 2019). Library prep was done by 5' RACE. Data came from an Illumina HiSeq 2500. The reads, reprocessed by TCRdb, yield one row per CDR3 protein sequence and no DNA. The record for this sample contains about 300,000 distinct CDR3 sequences. The top ten clonotypes cover 5.6% of the sample. The source material was blood. These receptors all stem from a human donor with ulcerative colitis or Crohn's disease, or a healthy co-twin of an affected twin (not recorded which).

The rearrangement links TRBV7-3 to TRBJ2-2. The CDR3 is 13 residues long. Germline V gene data show CDR1 as SGHTA and CDR2 as FQGTGA. CDR3 loop: CASSVNIAGELFF.

The V call is TRBV20-1, the J call TRBJ1-5. Looked up from germline, CDR1 is DFQATT and CDR2 is SNEGSKA (reference sequence). CDR3 length: 16 residues. The CDR3 region is CSARSPAAGSNQPQHF.

The V and J genes are TRBV7-8 and TRBJ2-7; TCRdb returns TRBD1, unconfirmable since there is no DNA. The CDR3 covers 15 residues. Germline CDR1 is SGHVS and CDR2 is FQNEAQ. This chain's CDR3 is CASTSLGTGVHEQYF.

The CDR3 sequence is CASTSSTRPNTGELFF. The chain links TRBV19 to TRBJ2-2; the TCRdb D gene call, TRBD2, has no DNA to confirm it. The germline V gene has CDR1 LNHDA and CDR2 SQIVND (reference sequence). This CDR3 contains 16 residues.

The CDR3: CASSWGPHIVGELFF. The J gene is TRBJ2-2, the V gene TRBV7-2; TCRdb's D call of TRBD2 is untestable without DNA. CDR1 and CDR2 (germline): SGHTA, FQGNSA. The CDR3 runs to 15 residues.

The chain has TRBV6-5 and TRBJ1-3. Germline V gene data show CDR1 as MNHEY and CDR2 as SVGAGI. The CDR3 is 14 amino acids. The CDR3 sequence: CASRRGGGTNTIYF.

The rearrangement uses TRBV11-2 and TRBJ2-4; TCRdb indicates TRBD1, and absent DNA this call remains unverified. In germline, CDR1 is SGHAT, CDR2 FQNNGV. The CDR3 is made up of 14 amino acids. The CDR3 loop is CASRETGGKNIQYF.

The rearrangement links TRBV27 to TRBJ2-3. The germline gives CDR1 MNHEY, CDR2 SMNVEV (reference sequence). CDR3 size: 12 residues. This chain's CDR3 is CASSPNTDTQYF.

The chain employs TRBV5-5 and TRBJ2-2; the TRBD1 assignment by TCRdb is unverifiable without DNA. CDR3 length equals 16 residues. CDR1 is SGHKS, CDR2 YYEKEE, per germline (reference sequence). The CDR3 spells CASSPRGDRGGGELFF. Filled out from reference TRBV5-5 and TRBJ2-2, the complete variable domain reads DAGVTQSPTHLIKTRGQQVTLRCSPISGHKSVSWYQQVLGQGPQFIFQYYEKEERGRGNFPDRFSARQFPNYSSELNVNALLLGDSALYLCASSPRGDRGGGELFFGEGSRLTVL.

The chain couples TRBV29-1 to TRBJ2-5; the D call of TRBD1 rests on TCRdb alone, since no DNA is present to check it. The V gene's germline CDR1 is SQVTM and CDR2 ANQGSEA. The CDR3 loop spans 13 amino acids. The CDR3 sequence is CSTRGQRQETQYF.

V usage is TRBV5-6 and J usage is TRBJ2-3; TCRdb outputs TRBD1, but without DNA this stays unchecked. The germline V gene encodes CDR1 SGHDT and CDR2 YYEEEE. CDR3 size: 16 residues. The chain's CDR3 is CASSRRTGKITDTQYF.

The chain has TRBV18 and TRBJ2-3; TCRdb lists TRBD2, though no DNA is available to test this call. Germline CDR1 KGHSH, CDR2 LQKENI. The CDR3 runs to 15 residues. CDR3 in amino acids: CASSLLAGGADTQYF.

This rearrangement joins TRBV4-2 to TRBJ2-6; with no DNA, the TCRdb D assignment of TRBD2 cannot be verified. Germline-derived CDR1 and CDR2 are LGHNA and YNFKEQ. The CDR3 extends over 17 amino acids. The CDR3 spells CASSRGYRASGANVLTF.

The chain couples TRBV14 to TRBJ2-7. This CDR3 contains 11 residues. Germline CDR1 reads SGHDN; CDR2 reads FVKESK. The CDR3 here is CASSQSYEQYF.